Presented here are 8 T cell receptor beta chains from one specimen sequenced in a study of post-analysis software for immune sequencing data. These receptors are not linked to any known antigen. General study points: Roughly five TRBV segments appeared more often in patients than in controls, and TRBV5-6, TRBV5-1 and TRBV20-1 were among these.

Sequencing libraries made from TCR beta cDNA carried unique molecular identifiers. TCRdb re-analysed the PCR reads in MiXCR, keeping a single row per CDR3 protein. This table has roughly 200,000 distinct CDR3 sequences, 29% appearing once. Sample: blood. Every receptor here comes from a girl aged 2 to 17 with multiple sclerosis.

This chain uses TRBV3-1 with TRBJ2-1, with TRBD2 matching over 11 bases. Germline V gene lookup returns CDR1 LGHDT and CDR2 YNNKEL (reference sequence). The CDR3 runs to 16 residues. V shed 3 bases and J 7 bases; nucleotides not matched to a gene: 8. CDR3 residues: CASSQALAGGSNEQFF. The CDR3 DNA reads as TGTGCCAGCAGCCAGGCTCTAGCGGGAGGATCAAATGAGCAGTTCTTC.

This sequence joins TRBV4-1 and TRBJ2-5; D is perhaps TRBD2 (6 bases). CDR3 size: 15 residues. V was shortened by 4 bases and J by 11 bases, with 23 bases between the two germline ends. CDR1 MGHRA and CDR2 YSYEKL come from the germline V gene. CDR3 protein: CASSLREGDFRQQYF. CDR3 coding DNA: TGCGCCAGCAGCCTTCGGGAAGGGGACTTCCGTCAGCAGTACTTC.

The V and J genes are TRBV11-3 and TRBJ2-2; 10 bases fit TRBD1. J gave up 8 bases and V 8 bases, and 5 bases lay outside the gene matches. The CDR3 has 13 residues. Germline loops: CDR1 SGHNT, CDR2 YENEEA. Here the CDR3 DNA reads TGTGCCAGCCGCCGACAGGGGGCGGGGGAGCTGTTTTTT. Translated, it gives CASRRQGAGELFF. Based on the CDR3 plus reference TRBV11-3 and TRBJ2-2, the full variable domain is EAGVVQSPRYKIIEKKQPVAFWCNPISGHNTLYWYLQNLGQGPELLIRYENEEAVDDSQLPKDRFSAERLKGVDSTLKIQPAELGDSAVYLCASRRQGAGELFFGEGSRLTVL.

This clonotype was seen many times. This chain joins TRBV20-1 and TRBJ1-2; weak D call: TRBD1 (5 bases). CDR3 length: 12 amino acids. Trimming left V 3 bases short and J 4 bases short, with 9 bases between. The germline CDR1 and CDR2 sequences are DFQATT and SNEGSKA (reference sequence). CDR3 coding DNA: TGCAGTGCTAGGACAGTAGGCTATGGCTACACCTTC. Protein: CSARTVGYGYTF.

Many counts were recorded for this clonotype. The chain employs TRBV6-1 and TRBJ2-7; 9 bases are a match to TRBD2. There are 15 residues in the CDR3. V shed 2 bases, J shed 4 bases, and the junction held 6 bases outside the gene matches. Germline CDR1 is MNHNS and CDR2 is SASEGT. The DNA of the CDR3 is TGTGCCAGCAGTGAAAGAAGCGGGAGGAGGTACGAGCAGTACTTC. Amino acid sequence: CASSERSGRRYEQYF.

J is TRBJ1-5 and V is TRBV15; no reliable D call. This CDR3 region has 13 residues. Trimming took off 5 bases at V and 4 bases at J, with 9 bases between the two ends. Germline assignment: CDR1 LNHNV and CDR2 YYDKDF (reference sequence). CDR3 nucleotide sequence: TGTGCCACCAGCTCGCGGATAAATCAGCCCCAGCATTTT. Its translation is CATSSRINQPQHF.

The chain combines TRBV12-3 or TRBV12-4 with TRBJ1-1, with 8 bases that match TRBD1. V shed 2 bases, J shed 3 bases, and the junction held 8 bases outside the gene matches. This CDR3 has 16 amino acids. The CDR3: CASSLSGQGADTEAFF. The CDR3 coding sequence is TGTGCCAGCAGTTTAAGTGGGCAGGGGGCAGACACTGAAGCTTTCTTT.

Concerning this clonotype: Sequence at one end of the junction differs from germline and may be a read error. This sequence joins TRBV2 and TRBJ2-3; TRBD2 matches 8 bases. Germline V CDR1 and CDR2: SNHLY, FYNNEI. The CDR3 has 15 amino acids. CDR3 in DNA: TGTGCCAGCAGAGACGGGGGGGCCCGCACAAATACGCAGTATTTT. This codes for CASRDGGARTNTQYF. The full variable domain, completed using reference TRBV2 and TRBJ2-3, is EPEVTQTPSHQVTQMGQEVILRCVPISNHLYFYWYRQILGQKVEFLVSFYNNEISEKSEIFDDQFSVERPDGSNFTLKIRSTKLEDSAMYFCASRDGGARTNTQYFGPGTRLTVL.